The rows below give T cell receptor beta chains drawn from one sample of a study of a mutant IDH1 vaccine in newly diagnosed glioma. Their cognate antigens are unknown. Measured with immunoSEQ multiplex PCR; TCRdb has only the in-frame clones, and not every one. The profile shows about 59,000 clones, more than 80% of them singletons. Sequencing was performed on PBMCs, taken from a glioma patient whose treatment included an IDH1 peptide vaccine. These receptors originate from a woman aged 40 to 55 with glioma. Both conserved end residues are part of each CDR3. The order of the fields is D gene, CDR3 length, J gene, V gene, CDR3 DNA, CDR3 protein. A D gene is named only where the DNA matches it firmly.

D: NA
length: 16
J: TRBJ1-2
V: TRBV4-1
DNA: TGCGCCAGCAGCCAAGATAGGGCAGGAAGAATCTATGGCTACACCTTC
CDR3: CASSQDRAGRIYGYTF

D: TRBD2
length: 19
J: TRBJ2-3
V: TRBV4-2
DNA: TGTGCCAGCAGCCCGGGACTAGCGGGAGGGCTAAGACCCACAGATACGCAGTATTTT
CDR3: CASSPGLAGGLRPTDTQYF

D: TRBD2
length: 15
J: TRBJ2-3
V: TRBV19
DNA: TGTGCCAGTAGTATGGGGCTAGCGGGGGCCGATACGCAGTATTTT
CDR3: CASSMGLAGADTQYF

D: NA
length: 15
J: TRBJ2-2
V: TRBV14
DNA: TGTGCCAGCAGCCAAGTCGGGGACTACACCGGGGAGCTGTTTTTT
CDR3: CASSQVGDYTGELFF

D: NA
length: 15
J: TRBJ1-2
V: TRBV7-8
DNA: TGTGCCAGCAGCTTAGGAGGACAGACCTCGGGTGGCTACACCTTC
CDR3: CASSLGGQTSGGYTF

D: TRBD1
length: 14
J: TRBJ2-5
V: TRBV4-3
DNA: TGCGCCAGCAGCCAAGACAGGGGGCGTGAGACCCAGTACTTC
CDR3: CASSQDRGRETQYF

D: TRBD1
length: 16
J: TRBJ1-1
V: TRBV2
DNA: TGTGCCAGCAGTGATAAAGGTACAGGGGTGGTCACTGAAGCTTTCTTT
CDR3: CASSDKGTGVVTEAFF

D: NA
length: 14
J: TRBJ2-3
V: TRBV2
DNA: TGTGCCAGCAGTGTGGACACCAGCACAGATACGCAGTATTTT
CDR3: CASSVDTSTDTQYF

D: NA
length: 15
J: TRBJ2-7
V: TRBV7-8
DNA: TGTGCCAGCAGCTTGGCGACTAGAGGATCCTACGAGCAGTACTTC
CDR3: CASSLATRGSYEQYF

D: NA
length: 14
J: TRBJ1-1
V: TRBV19
DNA: TGTGCCAGTAGTATGGGGGCGGGGAACACTGAAGCTTTCTTT
CDR3: CASSMGAGNTEAFF

D: NA
length: 14
J: TRBJ2-6
V: TRBV23-1
DNA: TGCGCCAGCAGTCAATCACCCGGGGCCAACGTCCTGACTTTC
CDR3: CASSQSPGANVLTF

D: TRBD2
length: 15
J: TRBJ2-7
V: TRBV27
DNA: TGTGCCAGCAGGCCGGGACTAGCGGGAGCATACGAGCAGTACTTC
CDR3: CASRPGLAGAYEQYF

D: NA
length: 12
J: TRBJ2-7
V: TRBV27
DNA: TGTGCCAGCAGTCAGGTTGTGGGTGAGCAGTACTTC
CDR3: CASSQVVGEQYF

D: TRBD2
length: 19
J: TRBJ2-1
V: TRBV7-9
DNA: TGTGCCAGCAGCCCCGGGAGGACTAGCGGGAGGGGCTCCTACAATGAGCAGTTCTTC
CDR3: CASSPGRTSGRGSYNEQFF

D: NA
length: 16
J: TRBJ1-3
V: TRBV7-9
DNA: TGTGCCAGCAGCTTAGTCGCAGGGACCTCTGGAAACACCATATATTTT
CDR3: CASSLVAGTSGNTIYF

D: TRBD2
length: 13
J: TRBJ2-1
V: TRBV7-9
DNA: TGTGCCAGCAGCCCGAGGGCGGGAGGGATGCAGTTCTTC
CDR3: CASSPRAGGMQFF

D: NA
length: 15
J: TRBJ2-3
V: TRBV15
DNA: TGTGCCACCAGCAGAGATGGCGTAGGGGCAGATACGCAGTATTTT
CDR3: CATSRDGVGADTQYF

D: NA
length: 14
J: TRBJ2-2
V: TRBV5-1
DNA: TGCGCCGCTAAACAGGGTACAGGAACCGGGGAGCTGTTTTTT
CDR3: CAAKQGTGTGELFF

D: TRBD1
length: 14
J: TRBJ1-1
V: TRBV7-9
DNA: TGTGCCAGCAGCCAGACAGGGACAGAGACTGAAGCTTTCTTT
CDR3: CASSQTGTETEAFF

D: TRBD1
length: 14
J: TRBJ2-2
V: TRBV2
DNA: TGTGCCAGCAATGACAGGGGAAGCACCGGGGAGCTGTTTTTT
CDR3: CASNDRGSTGELFF

D: NA
length: 15
J: TRBJ1-2
V: TRBV27
DNA: TGTGCCAGCAGTTACAGGAACGCCTGGATTAGTGGCTACACCTTC
CDR3: CASSYRNAWISGYTF

D: NA
length: 15
J: TRBJ1-1
V: TRBV28
DNA: TGTGCCAGCAGACCCCAAAGGGGTCGAAACACTGAAGCTTTCTTT
CDR3: CASRPQRGRNTEAFF

D: NA
length: 13
J: TRBJ2-5
V: TRBV25-1
DNA: TGTGCCAGCAGTGAACCCGGGGAAGAGACCCAGTACTTC
CDR3: CASSEPGEETQYF

D: TRBD1
length: 18
J: TRBJ2-1
V: TRBV4-3
DNA: TGCGCCAGCAGCCAAGATAGGGGGCTAGCTATGGGATACAATGAGCAGTTCTTC
CDR3: CASSQDRGLAMGYNEQFF

D: TRBD1
length: 16
J: TRBJ1-1
V: TRBV7-2
DNA: TGTGCCAGCAGCTCAGTAGGGGTGGGGACAGCAAAAAGTGCTTTCTTT
CDR3: CASSSVGVGTAKSAFF

D: TRBD1
length: 15
J: TRBJ2-7
V: TRBV7-9
DNA: TGTGCCAGCAGCTTAGGTTCCAGGGGGCCCTACGAGCAGTACTTC
CDR3: CASSLGSRGPYEQYF

D: NA
length: 13
J: TRBJ2-7
V: TRBV6-5
DNA: TGTGCCAGCAGGGGGGGATCCTCCTACGAGCAGTACTTC
CDR3: CASRGGSSYEQYF

D: NA
length: 17
J: TRBJ2-3
V: TRBV4-3
DNA: TGCGCCAGCAGCCAAGACCTGCAGGCCGTGGGCACAGATACGCAGTATTTT
CDR3: CASSQDLQAVGTDTQYF

D: NA
length: 12
J: TRBJ1-4
V: TRBV2
DNA: TGTGCCAGCAGCAAATATGTTGAAAAACTGTTTTTT
CDR3: CASSKYVEKLFF